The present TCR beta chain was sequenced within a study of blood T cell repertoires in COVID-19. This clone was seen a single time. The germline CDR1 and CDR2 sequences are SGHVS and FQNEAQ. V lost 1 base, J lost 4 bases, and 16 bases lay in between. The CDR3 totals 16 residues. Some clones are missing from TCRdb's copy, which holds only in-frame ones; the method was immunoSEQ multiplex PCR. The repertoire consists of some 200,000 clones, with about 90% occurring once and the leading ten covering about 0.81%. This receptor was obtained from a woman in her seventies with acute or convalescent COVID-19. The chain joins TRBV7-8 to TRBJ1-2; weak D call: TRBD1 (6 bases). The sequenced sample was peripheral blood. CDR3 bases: TGTGCCAGCAGCTTAGTACTCAGGGGACTAGGCTATGGCTACACCTTC. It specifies CASSLVLRGLGYGYTF.